This T cell receptor beta chain was sequenced for a study of diagnostic markers for celiac disease (dated by TCRdb to about 2020). Looking up the germline V gene yields CDR1 MNHEY and CDR2 SVGEGT. The CDR3, from cysteine to phenylalanine, totals 17 residues. Nucleotide data are not available. This clonotype ranks as medium-sized (0.01 to 0.1%) by frequency alone, as no count is recorded. Its target antigen remains unknown. TCRdb shows the sequencer as Illumina MiSeq. One entry per CDR3 protein sequence results from the TCRdb reprocessing of the reads, with DNA left out. This sample's records show a few thousand distinct CDR3 sequences. 8% to 10% of the sample is taken by the ten largest.

This TCR came from a human donor. This table probably holds off-target reads from a library built for another chain. Sequenced input: either unsorted cells or a sorted T cell fraction (not recorded which). The chain is made from TRBV6-2 or TRBV6-3 and TRBJ2-4; TCRdb selects TRBD1, and the lack of DNA leaves this call unchecked. CDR3 loop: CASGTRGEALAKNIQYF.